This record covers a single T cell receptor (beta chain). The data were obtained in a study of blood T cell repertoires in COVID-19. Clones were sequenced by immunoSEQ multiplex PCR, and TCRdb holds only the in-frame ones, with some missing. In the table there are hundreds of thousands of clones, 85% to 90% of which are singletons. This clonotype was obtained from a man aged 40-50 years who had recovered from COVID-19. Sequenced sample: PBMCs or T cells enriched from blood (not recorded which).

CDR3 bases: TGTGCCAGCAGCGGGAACGACAGGGCCCACGAGCAGTACTTC. It specifies CASSGNDRAHEQYF. The V call is TRBV13, the J call TRBJ2-7; 7 positions agree with TRBD1. The CDR3 runs 14 residues. CDR1 is PRHDT, CDR2 FYEKMQ, per germline (reference sequence). J was trimmed by 5 bases and V by 5 bases; bases with no gene match: 9.